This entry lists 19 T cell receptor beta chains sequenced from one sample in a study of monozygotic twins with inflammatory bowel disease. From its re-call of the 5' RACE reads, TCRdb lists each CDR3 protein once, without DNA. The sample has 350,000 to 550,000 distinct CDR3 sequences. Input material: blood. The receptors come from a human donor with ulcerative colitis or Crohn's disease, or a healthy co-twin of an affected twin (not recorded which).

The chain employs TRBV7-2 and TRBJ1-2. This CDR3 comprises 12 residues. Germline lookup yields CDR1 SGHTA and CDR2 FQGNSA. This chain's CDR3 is CASSPVLGGYTF.

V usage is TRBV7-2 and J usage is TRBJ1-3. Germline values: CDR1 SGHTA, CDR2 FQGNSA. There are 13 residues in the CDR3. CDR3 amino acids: CASSIGHGNTIYF.

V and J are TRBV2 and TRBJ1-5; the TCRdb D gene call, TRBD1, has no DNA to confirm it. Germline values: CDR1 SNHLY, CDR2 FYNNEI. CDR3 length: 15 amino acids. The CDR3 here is CASSSQGATEQPQHF.

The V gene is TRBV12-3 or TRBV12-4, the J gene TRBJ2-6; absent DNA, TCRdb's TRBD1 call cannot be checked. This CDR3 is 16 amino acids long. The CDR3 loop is CASSRDRGSGANVLTF.

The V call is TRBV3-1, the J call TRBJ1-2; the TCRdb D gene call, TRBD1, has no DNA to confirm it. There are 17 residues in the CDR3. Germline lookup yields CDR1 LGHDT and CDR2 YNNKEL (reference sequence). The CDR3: CASSQGSSARAFYGYTF.

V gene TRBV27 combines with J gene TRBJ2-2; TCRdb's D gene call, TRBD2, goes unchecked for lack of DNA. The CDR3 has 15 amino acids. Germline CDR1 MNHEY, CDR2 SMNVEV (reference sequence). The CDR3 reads CASSFSSGATGELFF.

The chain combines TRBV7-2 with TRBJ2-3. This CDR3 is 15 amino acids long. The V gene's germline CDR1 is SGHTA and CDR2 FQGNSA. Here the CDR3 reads CASSFLPSSTDTQYF. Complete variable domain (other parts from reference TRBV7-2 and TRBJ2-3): GAGVSQSPSNKVTEKGKDVELRCDPISGHTALYWYRQSLGQGLEFLIYFQGNSAPDKSGLPSDRFSAERTGGSVSTLTIQRTQQEDSAVYLCASSFLPSSTDTQYFGPGTRLTVL.

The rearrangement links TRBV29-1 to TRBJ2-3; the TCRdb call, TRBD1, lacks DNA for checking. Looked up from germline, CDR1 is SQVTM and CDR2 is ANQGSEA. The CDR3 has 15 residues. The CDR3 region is CSVETGWGARDTQYF.

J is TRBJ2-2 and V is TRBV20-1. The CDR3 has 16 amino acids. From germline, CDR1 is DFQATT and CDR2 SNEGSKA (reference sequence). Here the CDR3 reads CSARDGRRGDTGELFF.

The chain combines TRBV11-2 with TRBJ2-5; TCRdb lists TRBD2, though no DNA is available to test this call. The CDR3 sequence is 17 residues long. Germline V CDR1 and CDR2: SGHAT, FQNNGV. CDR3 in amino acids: CASSLGGTSGGAETQYF. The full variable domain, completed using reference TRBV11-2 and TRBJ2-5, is EAGVAQSPRYKIIEKRQSVAFWCNPISGHATLYWYQQILGQGPKLLIQFQNNGVVDDSQLPKDRFSAERLKGVDSTLKIQPAKLEDSAVYLCASSLGGTSGGAETQYFGPGTRLLVL.

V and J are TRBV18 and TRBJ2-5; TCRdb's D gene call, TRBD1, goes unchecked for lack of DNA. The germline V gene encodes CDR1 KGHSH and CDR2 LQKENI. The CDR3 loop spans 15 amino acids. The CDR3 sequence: CASSFGTGDQETQYF.

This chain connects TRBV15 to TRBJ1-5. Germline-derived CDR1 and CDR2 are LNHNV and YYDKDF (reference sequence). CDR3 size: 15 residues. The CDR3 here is CATSREMEGNQPQHF.

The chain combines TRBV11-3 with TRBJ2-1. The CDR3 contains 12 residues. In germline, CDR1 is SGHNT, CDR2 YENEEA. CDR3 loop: CASSLGTQVQFF.

The CDR3 region is CASSGAYEQFF. This chain joins TRBV19 and TRBJ2-1; TCRdb calls TRBD1, which cannot be checked without DNA. In germline, CDR1 is LNHDA, CDR2 SQIVND (reference sequence). The CDR3 is 11 amino acids.

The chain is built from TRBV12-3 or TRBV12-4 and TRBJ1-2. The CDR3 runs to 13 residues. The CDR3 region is CASSWAGERGYTF.

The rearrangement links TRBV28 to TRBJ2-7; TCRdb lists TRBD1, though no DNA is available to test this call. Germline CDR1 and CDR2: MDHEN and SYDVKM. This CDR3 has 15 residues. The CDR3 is CASSLGGGLSYEQYF.

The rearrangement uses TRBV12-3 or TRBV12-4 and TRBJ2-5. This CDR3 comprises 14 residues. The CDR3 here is CASSLGRSQETQYF.

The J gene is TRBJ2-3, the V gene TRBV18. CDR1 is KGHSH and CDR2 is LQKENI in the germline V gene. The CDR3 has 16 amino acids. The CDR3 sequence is CASSPSEWISTDTQYF.

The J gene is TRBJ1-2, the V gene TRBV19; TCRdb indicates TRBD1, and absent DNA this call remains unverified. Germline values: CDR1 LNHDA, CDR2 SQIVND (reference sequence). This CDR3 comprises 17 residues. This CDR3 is CASSRDIRDGANYGYTF.